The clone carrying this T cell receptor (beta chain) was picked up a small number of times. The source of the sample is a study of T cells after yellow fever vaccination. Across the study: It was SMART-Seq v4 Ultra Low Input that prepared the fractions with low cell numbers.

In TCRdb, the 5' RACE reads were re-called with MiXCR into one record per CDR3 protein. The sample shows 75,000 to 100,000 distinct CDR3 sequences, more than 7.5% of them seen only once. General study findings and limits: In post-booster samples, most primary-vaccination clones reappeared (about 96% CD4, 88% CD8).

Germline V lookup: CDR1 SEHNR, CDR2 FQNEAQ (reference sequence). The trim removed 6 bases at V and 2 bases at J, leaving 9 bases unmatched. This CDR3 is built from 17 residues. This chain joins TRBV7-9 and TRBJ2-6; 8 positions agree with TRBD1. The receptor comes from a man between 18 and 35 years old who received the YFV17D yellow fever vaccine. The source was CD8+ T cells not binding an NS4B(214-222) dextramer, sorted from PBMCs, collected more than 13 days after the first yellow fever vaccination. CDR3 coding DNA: TGTGCCAGCAGAAGGACAGGGCAGGGGGCTGGGGCCAACGTCCTGACTTTC. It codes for CASRRTGQGAGANVLTF.